This T cell receptor (beta chain) was observed in a study of human T cells and chemical hapten exposure. Study-level information: Donors were sensitized with 2% DPC on the upper inner arm.

Described time point: patch test 2, 6 weeks after DPC sensitization. Treatment given: therapeutic diphenylcyclopropenone sensitization with weekly scalp DPC. Points from the study as a whole: Alopecia in the donors means their immune response may deviate from healthy people's.

The study used a library that attached unique molecular identifiers to individual cDNA molecules. Per the study methods: Individual samples carried between about 20,000 and 700,000 TCRs, with 95,638 as the median. A single record per CDR3 protein comes from TCRdb applying MiXCR to the RACE reads. The V and J calls here are based on TCRdb, not the publication. This table has tens of thousands of distinct CDR3 sequences, approximately 10% appearing once. CDR3 size: 14 residues. The V and J ends lost 3 bases and 9 bases respectively, with 15 bases between them. This clonotype was detected many times. The antigen is unknown.

The V call is TRBV12-3 or TRBV12-4, the J call TRBJ1-5, with no clear D. The input for sequencing was whole blood, taken in connection with sensitization to the hapten diphenylcyclopropenone (DPC). The clonotype originates from a young woman with alopecia areata. Some clones in this sample may be carry-over from other donors' samples. The CDR3: CASSLSREGVPQHF. The CDR3 DNA reads TGTGCCAGCAGTTTGAGCAGAGAGGGAGTGCCCCAGCATTTT.